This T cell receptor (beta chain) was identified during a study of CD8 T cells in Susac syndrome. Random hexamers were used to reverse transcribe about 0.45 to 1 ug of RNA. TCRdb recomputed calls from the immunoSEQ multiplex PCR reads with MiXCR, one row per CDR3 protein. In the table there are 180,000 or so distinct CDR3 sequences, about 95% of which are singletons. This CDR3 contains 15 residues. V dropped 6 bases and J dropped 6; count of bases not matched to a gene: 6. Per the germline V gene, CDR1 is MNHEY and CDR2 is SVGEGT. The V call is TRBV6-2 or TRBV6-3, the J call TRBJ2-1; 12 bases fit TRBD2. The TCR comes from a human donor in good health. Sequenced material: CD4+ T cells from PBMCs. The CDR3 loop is CASSPPGLAGNEQFF. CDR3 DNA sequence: TGTGCCAGCAGCCCACCGGGACTAGCGGGCAATGAGCAGTTCTTC.